What follows are 8 T cell receptor beta chains derived from one specimen sequenced in a study of T-cell reconstitution after alpha-beta-depleted transplantation in children. TCRbeta library construction was performed incorporating unique molecular identifiers. Each CDR3 protein gets one entry after TCRdb re-called the PCR reads with MiXCR. The sample includes tens of thousands of distinct CDR3 sequences, 11% to 15% of them seen just once. This specimen was PBMCs, mostly from graft donor cells, taken 180 days after TCRalphabeta/CD19-depleted stem cell transplant. The source is a male patient aged 2-9 years who had a stem cell transplant for acute lymphoblastic leukemia, so the T cells may come from the graft donor.

V gene TRBV4-3 combines with J gene TRBJ1-2; D remains unclear. The CDR3 totals 15 residues. Trimming took 1 base from V and 4 from J, leaving 13 bases between them. Germline values: CDR1 LGHNA, CDR2 YSLEER. The CDR3: CASSQAASPIYGYTF. In DNA, the CDR3 is TGCGCCAGCAGCCAAGCGGCCAGCCCCATCTATGGCTACACCTTC.

The table lists this clonotype with a few counts. This sequence joins TRBV7-2 and TRBJ2-7; 7 nucleotides align to TRBD2. CDR3 length: 14 residues. CDR1 and CDR2 (germline): SGHTA, FQGNSA. Germline trimming cut 4 bases from V and 3 bases from J; bases unmatched to any gene: 6. In DNA, the CDR3 is TGTGCCAGCAGCTCTAGCGGTAGTTACTACGAGCAGTACTTC. Translated: CASSSSGSYYEQYF.

A few counts support this clonotype. The rearrangement joins TRBV3-1 to TRBJ1-2; 7 bases align to TRBD1. CDR1 LGHDT and CDR2 YNNKEL come from the germline V gene (reference sequence). The V and J ends lost 0 bases and 7 bases, in that order; junction bases with no gene match: 5. This CDR3 is 14 amino acids long. CDR3 region: CASSQDADRAGYTF. In nucleotides, the CDR3 is TGTGCCAGCAGCCAAGACGCAGACAGGGCTGGCTACACCTTC. Full variable domain (remainder filled in from reference TRBV3-1 and TRBJ1-2): DTAVSQTPKYLVTQMGNDKSIKCEQNLGHDTMYWYKQDSKKFLKIMFSYNNKELIINETVPNRFSPKSPDKAHLNLHINSLELGDSAVYFCASSQDADRAGYTFGSGTRLTVV.

There are a few counts of this clonotype. The CDR3 coding sequence is TGTGCCAGCAGCCTAGAGGGACAGGGCCTCTCCTACGAGCAGTACTTC. It encodes CASSLEGQGLSYEQYF. The chain recombines TRBV4-2 with TRBJ2-7, with TRBD1 matching over 9 bases. This CDR3 is 16 amino acids long. J was trimmed by 0 bases and V by 4 bases; bases with no gene match: 7. Germline V gene sequence: CDR1 LGHNA, CDR2 YNFKEQ.

J is TRBJ1-2 and V is TRBV5-1; D remains unclear. V shed 3 bases and J shed 2 bases, with 11 bases lying between them. Looked up from germline, CDR1 is SGHRS and CDR2 is YFSETQ. CDR3 length equals 14 residues. The CDR3 reads CASSSLGRNYGYTF. The CDR3 DNA follows: TGCGCCAGCAGCTCCCTAGGGCGGAACTATGGCTACACCTTC.

This clonotype occurred a few times. This sequence joins TRBV11-2 and TRBJ2-5, with 15 bases fitting TRBD2. The CDR3 is made up of 21 amino acids. Per the germline V gene, CDR1 is SGHAT and CDR2 is FQNNGV. J gave up 4 bases and V 0 bases, and 15 bases lay outside the gene matches. The CDR3 bases are TGTGCCAGCAGCTTAGATATGGGACTAGCGGGAGGTTACCTGGGGTCAGAGACCCAGTACTTC. Translation: CASSLDMGLAGGYLGSETQYF.

This clonotype was seen a handful of times. J is TRBJ1-4 and V is TRBV4-1; tentative D call: TRBD1 (6 bases). From germline, CDR1 is MGHRA and CDR2 YSYEKL. The CDR3 is made up of 15 amino acids. The V gene lost 2 bases and the J gene lost 3 bases, with 10 bases spanning the gap. CDR3 sequence reads: CASSQTGLANEKLFF. CDR3 nucleotide sequence: TGCGCCAGCAGCCAAACAGGGCTGGCTAATGAAAAACTGTTTTTT.

This clonotype was seen only a few times. This sequence joins TRBV4-2 and TRBJ2-7; TRBD2 matches at 8 bases. Germline V lookup: CDR1 LGHNA, CDR2 YNFKEQ. J lost 4 bases, V lost 4 bases, and 6 bases had no gene match. CDR3 length equals 14 residues. The DNA of the CDR3 is TGTGCCAGCAGCCCCAGCGGGAGCAGGTACGAGCAGTACTTC. It specifies CASSPSGSRYEQYF.